This record covers a single TCR beta chain. Germline V CDR1 and CDR2: SGHTA, FQGTGA. Trimming took off 5 bases at V and 9 bases at J, with 17 bases between the two ends. This CDR3 has 14 residues. The data derive from a study of blood T cell repertoires in COVID-19. TCRdb's table, derived via immunoSEQ multiplex PCR, lists solely in-frame clones and lacks some. This table holds over 110,000 clones, 88% found once. The sample comprised peripheral blood. This sequence was found in a man aged 65-85 years with acute or convalescent COVID-19. The chain recombines TRBV7-3 with TRBJ2-1; unclear D gene. CDR3 in amino acids: CASSPRRSNGEQFF. The DNA for the CDR3 is TGTGCCAGCAGCCCCCGTAGGAGCAATGGTGAGCAGTTCTTC. Variable domain in full (rest from reference TRBV7-3 and TRBJ2-1): GAGVSQTPSNKVTEKGKYVELRCDPISGHTALYWYRQSLGQGPEFLIYFQGTGAADDSGLPNDRFFAVRPEGSVSTLKIQRTERGDSAVYLCASSPRRSNGEQFFGPGTRLTVL.